One sample yielded the 9 T cell receptor beta chains listed below, sequenced in a study of blood T cell repertoires in COVID-19. The assay was immunoSEQ multiplex PCR, and TCRdb's table has in-frame clones only and misses some. Of 100,000 to 150,000 clones in the sample, approximately 85% were seen once. Sequencing was performed on peripheral blood. These receptors were taken from a woman older than 75 with COVID-19, enrolled during active disease.

The chain carries TRBV14 and TRBJ2-2, with 8 bases identical to TRBD1. V gave up 3 bases and J gave up 6 bases; unmatched junction bases: 12. CDR1 is SGHDN and CDR2 is FVKESK in the germline V gene. This CDR3 has 17 amino acids. The DNA for the CDR3 is TGTGCCAGCAGCCAGGACCCAGGGGGCTTCGGTGCCGGGGAGCTGTTTTTT. Its protein product is CASSQDPGGFGAGELFF.

The J gene is TRBJ2-1, the V gene TRBV19; TRBD2 matches 10 bases. J lost 10 bases, V lost 5 bases, and 14 bases had no gene match. The germline CDR1 and CDR2 sequences are LNHDA and SQIVND (reference sequence). This CDR3 comprises 16 residues. The CDR3 DNA is TGTGCCAGTAGTGATAAACTTAGCGGGAGGCCCTGGGAGCAGTTCTTC. The encoded protein is CASSDKLSGRPWEQFF.

The rearrangement joins TRBV12-5 to TRBJ2-5; D is unresolved. The CDR3 length is 13 residues. Germline values: CDR1 LGHNT, CDR2 FRNRAP. Trimming cost V 6 bases and J 2 bases, with 10 bases left between them. CDR3: CASGPRLQETQYF. As DNA, the CDR3 is TGTGCTAGTGGCCCTAGACTGCAAGAGACCCAGTACTTC.

This chain links TRBV7-6 with TRBJ2-1; TRBD2 agrees at 7 bases. This CDR3 has 18 amino acids. Germline CDR1 and CDR2: SGHVS and FNYEAQ. The trim removed 1 base at V and 3 bases at J, leaving 12 bases unmatched. The CDR3 sequence: CASSLVGGRRGSYNEQFF. The DNA for the CDR3 is TGTGCCAGCAGCTTAGTCGGGGGGAGGCGCGGGAGCTACAATGAGCAGTTCTTC.

The CDR3 region is CASSPDRVLAKNIQYF. CDR3 nucleotide sequence: TGTGCCAGCAGCCCTGACAGGGTGCTAGCCAAAAACATTCAGTACTTC. The gene calls are TRBV11-2 and TRBJ2-4, with 7 bases matching TRBD1. The CDR3 loop spans 16 amino acids. In germline, CDR1 is SGHAT, CDR2 FQNNGV. V lost 5 bases to trimming and J lost 0 bases; unmatched junction nucleotides: 7.

This chain connects TRBV7-9 to TRBJ1-2; D unresolved. Trimming took 4 bases from V and 4 from J, leaving 10 bases between them. Germline CDR1 is SEHNR and CDR2 is FQNEAQ (reference sequence). The CDR3 contains 13 residues. In nucleotides, the CDR3 is TGTGCCAGCAGCTCTGGCGGGATCTATGGCTACACCTTC. Translating gives CASSSGGIYGYTF.

About this clone itself: An end of the junction differs from the germline gene, which may be a read error. The CDR3 protein is CASSPGTSGETQYF. The CDR3, as DNA: TGTGCTAGCAGCCCCGGGACTAGCGGAGAGACCCAGTACTTC. The V gene is TRBV7-7, the J gene TRBJ2-5; 11 positions match TRBD2. The length of the CDR3 is 14 residues. From germline, CDR1 is SSHAT and CDR2 FNYEAQ (reference sequence). Looking up the rest from reference TRBV7-7 and TRBJ2-5 gives the full variable domain: GAGVSQSPRYKVTKRGQDVTLRCDPISSHATLYWYQQALGQGPEFLTYFNYEAQPDKSGLPSDRFSAERPEGSISTLTIQRTEQRDSAMYRCASSPGTSGETQYFGPGTRLLVL.

J is TRBJ2-3 and V is TRBV2; no clear D. The germline CDR1 and CDR2 sequences are SNHLY and FYNNEI. The V end lost 2 bases, the J end lost 6 bases, and 12 bases lay between the germline ends. CDR3 size: 14 residues. The CDR3 bases are TGTGCCAGCAGTGAAAGCCTCCTATTTGATACGCAGTATTTT. Protein product: CASSESLLFDTQYF.

V gene TRBV27 combines with J gene TRBJ1-4, with 7 bases matching TRBD1. With 6 bases clipped from V and 7 bases from J, the junction kept 8 bases outside the gene matches. This CDR3 has 14 amino acids. CDR1 is MNHEY, CDR2 SMNVEV, per germline (reference sequence). CDR3: CASSQDRYSEKLFF. The CDR3 DNA is TGTGCCAGCAGCCAGGACAGGTACAGTGAAAAACTGTTTTTT.